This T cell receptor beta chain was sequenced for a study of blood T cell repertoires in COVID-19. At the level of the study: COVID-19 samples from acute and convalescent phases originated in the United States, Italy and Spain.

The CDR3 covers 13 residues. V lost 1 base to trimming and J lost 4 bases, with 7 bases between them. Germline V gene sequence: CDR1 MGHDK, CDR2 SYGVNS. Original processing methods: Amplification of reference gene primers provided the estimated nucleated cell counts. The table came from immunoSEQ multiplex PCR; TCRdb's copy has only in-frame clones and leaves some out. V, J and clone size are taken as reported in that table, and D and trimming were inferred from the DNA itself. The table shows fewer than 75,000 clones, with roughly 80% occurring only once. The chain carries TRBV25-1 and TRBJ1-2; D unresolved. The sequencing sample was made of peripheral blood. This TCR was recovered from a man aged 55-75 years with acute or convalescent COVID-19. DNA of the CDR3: TGTGCCAGCAGTGAATCAGGCCTCTATGGCTACACCTTC. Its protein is CASSESGLYGYTF.